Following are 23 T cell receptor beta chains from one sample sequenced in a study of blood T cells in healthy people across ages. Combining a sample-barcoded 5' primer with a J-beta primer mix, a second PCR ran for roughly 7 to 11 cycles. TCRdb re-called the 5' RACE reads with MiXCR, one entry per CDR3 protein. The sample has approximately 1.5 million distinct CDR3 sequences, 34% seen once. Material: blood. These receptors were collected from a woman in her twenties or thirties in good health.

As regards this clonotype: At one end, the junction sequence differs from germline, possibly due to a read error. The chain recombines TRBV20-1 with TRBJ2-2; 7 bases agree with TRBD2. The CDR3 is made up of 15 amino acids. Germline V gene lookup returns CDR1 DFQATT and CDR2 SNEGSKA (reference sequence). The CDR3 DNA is TGCGGTGCTGAAGGCAACGCGGGAGTTTTCAGGGAGCTGTTTTTT. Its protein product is CGAEGNAGVFRELFF.

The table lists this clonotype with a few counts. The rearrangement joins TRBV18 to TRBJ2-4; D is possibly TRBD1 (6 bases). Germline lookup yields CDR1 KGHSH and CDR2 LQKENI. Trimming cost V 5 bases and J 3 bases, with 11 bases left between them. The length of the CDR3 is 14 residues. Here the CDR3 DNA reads TGTGCCAGCTCAGCGACGGACAGCAAAAACATTCAGTACTTC. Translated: CASSATDSKNIQYF.

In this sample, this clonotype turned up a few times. The CDR3 sequence is CSVSSGRNTEAFF. CDR3 sequence (DNA): TGCAGCGTTTCTAGTGGGAGAAACACTGAAGCTTTCTTT. The chain is built from TRBV29-1 and TRBJ1-1; D is ambiguous. Trimming pared 5 bases from V and 2 bases from J, leaving 12 bases between. CDR1 SQVTM and CDR2 ANQGSEA come from the germline V gene. This CDR3 has 13 residues.

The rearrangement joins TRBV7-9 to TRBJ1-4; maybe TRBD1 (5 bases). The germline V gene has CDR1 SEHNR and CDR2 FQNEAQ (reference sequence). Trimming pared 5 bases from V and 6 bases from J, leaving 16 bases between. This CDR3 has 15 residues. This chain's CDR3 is CASSPRGIGYEKLFF. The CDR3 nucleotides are TGTGCCAGCAGCCCTCGGGGGATAGGATATGAAAAACTGTTTTTT.

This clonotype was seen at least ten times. The CDR3 loop reads CASSLGQWDEQYF. CDR3 nucleotides: TGTGCCAGCAGCTTAGGACAGTGGGACGAGCAGTACTTC. The rearrangement links TRBV7-9 to TRBJ2-7; possibly TRBD1 for D (5 bases). Germline-derived CDR1 and CDR2 are SEHNR and FQNEAQ (reference sequence). V was cut by 1 base and J by 5 bases, with 9 bases left in between. The length of the CDR3 is 13 residues.

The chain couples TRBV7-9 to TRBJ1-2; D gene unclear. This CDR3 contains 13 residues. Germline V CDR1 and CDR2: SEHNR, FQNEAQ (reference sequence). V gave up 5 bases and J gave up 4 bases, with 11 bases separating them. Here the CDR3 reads CASSGAAFYGYTF. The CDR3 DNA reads TGTGCCAGCAGCGGTGCCGCGTTCTATGGCTACACCTTC.

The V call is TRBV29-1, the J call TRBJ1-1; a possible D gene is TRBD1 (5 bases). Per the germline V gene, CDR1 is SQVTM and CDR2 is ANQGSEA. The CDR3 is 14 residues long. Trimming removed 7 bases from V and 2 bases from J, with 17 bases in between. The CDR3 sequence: CSGFGAGLNTEAFF. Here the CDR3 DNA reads TGCAGCGGTTTCGGGGCGGGCCTCAACACTGAAGCTTTCTTT.

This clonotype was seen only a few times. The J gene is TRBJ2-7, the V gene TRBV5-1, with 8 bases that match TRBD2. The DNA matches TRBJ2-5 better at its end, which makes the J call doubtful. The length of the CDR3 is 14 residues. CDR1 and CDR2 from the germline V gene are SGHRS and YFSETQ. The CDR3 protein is CASRPAGVRETQYF. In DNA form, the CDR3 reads TGCGCCAGCAGGCCAGCGGGAGTTCGGGAGACCCAGTACTTC.

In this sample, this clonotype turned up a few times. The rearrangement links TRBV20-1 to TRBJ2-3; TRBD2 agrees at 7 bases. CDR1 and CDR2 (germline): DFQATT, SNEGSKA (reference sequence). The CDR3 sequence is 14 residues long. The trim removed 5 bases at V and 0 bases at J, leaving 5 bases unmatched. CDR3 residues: CSAEGTTSTDTQYF. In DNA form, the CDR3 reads TGCAGTGCTGAAGGGACTACCAGCACAGATACGCAGTATTTT.

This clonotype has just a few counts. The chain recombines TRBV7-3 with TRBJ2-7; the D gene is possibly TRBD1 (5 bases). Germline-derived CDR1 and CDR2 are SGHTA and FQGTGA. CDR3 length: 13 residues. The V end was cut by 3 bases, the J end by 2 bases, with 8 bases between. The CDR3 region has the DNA TGTGCCAGCAGCTTGACAGAGGCCTACGAGCAGTACTTC. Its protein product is CASSLTEAYEQYF.

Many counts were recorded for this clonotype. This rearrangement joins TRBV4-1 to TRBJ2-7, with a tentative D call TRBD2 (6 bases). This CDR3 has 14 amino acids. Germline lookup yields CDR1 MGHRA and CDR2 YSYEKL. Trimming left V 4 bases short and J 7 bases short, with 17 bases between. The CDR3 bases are TGCGCCAGCAGCCCAAATCGGGGGATGGGAGAGCAGTACTTC. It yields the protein CASSPNRGMGEQYF.

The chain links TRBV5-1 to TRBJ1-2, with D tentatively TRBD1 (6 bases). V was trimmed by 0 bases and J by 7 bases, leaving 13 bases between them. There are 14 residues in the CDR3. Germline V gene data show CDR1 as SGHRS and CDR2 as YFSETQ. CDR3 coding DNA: TGCGCCAGCAGCTTGGAGGGACACTTTACTGGCTACACCTTC. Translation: CASSLEGHFTGYTF.

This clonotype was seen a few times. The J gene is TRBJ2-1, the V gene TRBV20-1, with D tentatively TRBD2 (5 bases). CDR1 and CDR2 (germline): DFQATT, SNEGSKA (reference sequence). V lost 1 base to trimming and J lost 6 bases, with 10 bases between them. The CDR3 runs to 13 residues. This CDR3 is CSARAPRGNEQFF. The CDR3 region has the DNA TGCAGTGCTAGAGCCCCCCGGGGCAATGAGCAGTTCTTC.

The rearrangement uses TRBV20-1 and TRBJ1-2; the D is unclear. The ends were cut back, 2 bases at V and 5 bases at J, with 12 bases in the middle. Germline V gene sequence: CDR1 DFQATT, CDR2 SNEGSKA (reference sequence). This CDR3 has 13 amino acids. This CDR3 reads CSARPGSSYGYTF. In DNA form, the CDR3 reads TGCAGTGCTAGACCAGGTAGTTCGTATGGCTACACCTTC.

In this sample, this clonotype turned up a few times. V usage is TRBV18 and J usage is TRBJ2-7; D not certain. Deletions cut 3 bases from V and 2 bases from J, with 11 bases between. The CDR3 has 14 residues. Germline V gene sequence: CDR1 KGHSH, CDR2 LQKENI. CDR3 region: CASSPYNGAYEQYF. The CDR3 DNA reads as TGTGCCAGCTCACCTTATAACGGAGCCTACGAGCAGTACTTC.

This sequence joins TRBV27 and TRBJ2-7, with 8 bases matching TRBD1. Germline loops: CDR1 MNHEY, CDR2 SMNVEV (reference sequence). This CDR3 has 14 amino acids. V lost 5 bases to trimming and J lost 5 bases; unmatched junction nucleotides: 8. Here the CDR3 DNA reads TGTGCCAGCAGTCCCCGACAGGGGATCAACGAGCAGTACTTC. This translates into CASSPRQGINEQYF.

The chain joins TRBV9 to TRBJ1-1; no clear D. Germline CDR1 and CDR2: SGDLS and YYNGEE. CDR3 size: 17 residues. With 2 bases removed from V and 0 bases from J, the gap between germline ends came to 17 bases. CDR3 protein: CASSVHQYQPLNTEAFF. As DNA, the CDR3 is TGTGCCAGCAGCGTCCACCAATACCAACCCTTGAACACTGAAGCTTTCTTT.

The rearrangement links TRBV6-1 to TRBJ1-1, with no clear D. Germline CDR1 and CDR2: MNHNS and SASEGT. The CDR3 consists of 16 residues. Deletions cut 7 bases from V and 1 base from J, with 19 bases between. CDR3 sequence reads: CASIYGLGTSNTEAFF. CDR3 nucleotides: TGTGCCAGCATATACGGCCTAGGCACCTCGAACACTGAAGCTTTCTTT.

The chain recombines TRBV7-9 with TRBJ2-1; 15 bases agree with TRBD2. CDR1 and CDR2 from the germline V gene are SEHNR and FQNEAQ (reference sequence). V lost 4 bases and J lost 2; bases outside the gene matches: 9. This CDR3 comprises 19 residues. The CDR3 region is CASSSPGLAGGRTYNEQFF. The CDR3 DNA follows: TGTGCCAGCAGCTCGCCGGGACTAGCGGGAGGTCGAACCTACAATGAGCAGTTCTTC.

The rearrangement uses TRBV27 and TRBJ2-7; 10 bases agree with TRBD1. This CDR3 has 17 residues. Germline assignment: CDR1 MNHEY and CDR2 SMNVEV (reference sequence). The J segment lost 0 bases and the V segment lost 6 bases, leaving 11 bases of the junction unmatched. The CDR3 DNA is TGTGCCAGCAGCCCCATACGGACAGGGGGGAGCTCCTACGAGCAGTACTTC. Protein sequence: CASSPIRTGGSSYEQYF.

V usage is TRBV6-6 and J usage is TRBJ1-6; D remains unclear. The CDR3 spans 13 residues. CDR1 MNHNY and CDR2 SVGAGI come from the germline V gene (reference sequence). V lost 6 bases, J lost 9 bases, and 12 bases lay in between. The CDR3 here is CASRQHTGSPLHF. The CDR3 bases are TGTGCCAGCAGGCAACATACTGGTTCACCCCTCCACTTT.

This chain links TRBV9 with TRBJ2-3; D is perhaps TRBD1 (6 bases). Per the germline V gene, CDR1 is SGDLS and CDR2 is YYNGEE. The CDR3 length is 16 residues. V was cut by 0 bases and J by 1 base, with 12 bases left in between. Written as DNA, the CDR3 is TGTGCCAGCAGCGTAGAAGGGGGTCGGGGCACAGATACGCAGTATTTT. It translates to CASSVEGGRGTDTQYF.

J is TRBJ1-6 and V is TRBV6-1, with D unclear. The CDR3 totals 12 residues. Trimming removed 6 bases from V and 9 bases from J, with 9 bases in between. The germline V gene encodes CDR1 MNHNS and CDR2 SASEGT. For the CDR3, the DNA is TGTGCCAGCAGGGGAATGAGTTCACCCCTCCACTTT. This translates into CASRGMSSPLHF.